This paragraph reports one T cell receptor (beta chain). Other DNA variants within this sample encode the same CDR3. Between the trimmed V and J ends, which lost 2 bases and 8 bases, there was a span of 7 bases. Germline V lookup: CDR1 MNHNS, CDR2 SASEGT. This CDR3 comprises 12 residues. This sample is drawn from a study of OX40 agonist ivuxolimab in advanced cancers. Sequenced by immunoSEQ multiplex PCR; TCRdb stores in-frame clones only, minus some. The repertoire consists of over 30,000 clones, with roughly three quarters occurring once and the leading ten covering 22%. Any history of autoimmune disease or systemic immunosuppression disqualified patients.

The chain couples TRBV6-1 to TRBJ2-1; D remains unclear. The specimen comprised CD4+ or CD8+ T cells sorted from blood, sampled in a trial of the OX40 agonist ivuxolimab. This receptor was identified in an adult with an advanced solid tumor such as melanoma, head and neck, liver or kidney cancer. The CDR3 here is CASSEFGDEQFF. The CDR3 DNA is TGTGCCAGCAGTGAATTTGGGGATGAGCAGTTCTTC.